Included here is one T cell receptor (beta chain) sequence, with context. The antigen remains unidentified. This record comes from a study of glioma-infiltrating T cells. General study findings and limits: Only very few CDR3 sequences appeared in both tissue and blood. Non-neoplastic patients had below-expected tissue-blood divergence, while all gliomas exceeded expectation.

Using RNA template, CDR3s of TCR alpha and beta were amplified with iRepertoire arm-PCR. One-step reverse transcription and amplification started from roughly 100-400 ng of tissue mRNA or PBMC total RNA. In TCRdb, the multiplex PCR reads were re-called with MiXCR into one record per CDR3 protein. This table has about 140,000 distinct CDR3 sequences, 39% appearing once. Between the trimmed V and J ends, which lost 5 bases and 3 bases, there was a span of 7 bases. The germline gives CDR1 MNHNS, CDR2 SASEGT. The CDR3 contains 12 residues. The V and J genes are TRBV6-1 and TRBJ2-5; D unclear. The sequence was obtained from a human donor with low-grade glioma or glioblastoma, undergoing nonglioma brain surgery, or in good health (not recorded which). Sequences were obtained from glioma tissue, nonneoplastic brain tissue, or PBMCs (not recorded which). The CDR3 DNA sequence: TGTGCCAGCAGTTCCACCAAAGAGACCCAGTACTTC. The encoded protein is CASSSTKETQYF.